The entry below gives a single T cell receptor beta chain sequence along with its context. There are a few counts of this clonotype. What this receptor recognizes is not known. Per-nucleotide qualities are absent, and no much larger clonotype sits a single base away. The CDR3 has 13 amino acids, counting the end cysteine and phenylalanine. The CDR3 DNA has 39 bases and is translated from base 1. V is clipped by 1 base and J by 6 bases, and the sequence between their germline boundaries is 10 bases long. The germline V gene (reference sequence) specifies DFQATT as CDR1 and SNEGSKA as CDR2. This sample stems from a study of T-cell memory formation after mild COVID-19 (TCRdb year 2021). Regarding the study in general: TCR sequence clusters from the two donors were largely donor specific. Two young, previously healthy adult volunteers made up the cohort, one male and one female. In two donors, T-cell clones that expanded and contracted after mild COVID-19 were followed by sequencing TCRalpha and TCRbeta repertoires longitudinally. Overall study results and their limits: Some responding clones were detected in pre-infection memory, which suggested that pre-existing cross-reactive memory T cells had joined the SARS-CoV-2 response. SARS-CoV-2 specificity of the second-wave clones peaking on day 37 was not confirmed. Clones contracting from day 15 to 85 had balanced CD4/CD8 phenotypes, while a second wave expanding from day 15 to 37 was biased towards CD4+. Only a couple of mild cases were covered by the study, and larger cohorts that include severe cases with pre-infection samples were considered necessary. Contracting CD4+ clones turned up mainly in the CM and EM memory subsets, whereas EMRA was where CD8+ clones were enriched.

TCRdb names Illumina NovaSeq 6000 as the instrument used. TCRalpha and TCRbeta cDNA libraries were constructed by 5'RACE with constant-segment primers, with sample barcodes and unique molecular identifiers being introduced. RNA was extracted from every sample with Trizol reagent. Library amplification was performed in two PCR steps, and a second sample barcode and Illumina TruSeq adapters were introduced in the second step. Libraries were sequenced on an Illumina NovaSeq with 2 x 150 bp paired-end reads. The original pipeline was this. With migec v1.2.7, reads were demultiplexed and then collapsed into UMI-guided consensus sequences. Using mixcr v2.1.11, the UMI consensuses were aligned to TRA and TRB V and J templates and assembled into clonotypes. A clonotype was counted as expanded or contracted only if both edgeR and NoisET called the change significant, with noise models trained on biological replicates. For edgeR calls, a false discovery rate-adjusted p below 0.01 and a log2 fold-change threshold of 1 were applied. As an exploratory analysis of dynamics, PCA with hierarchical clustering was applied to max-normalized trajectories of the 1000 most abundant clonotypes. The CD4 or CD8 phenotype of responding clones was assigned using the separately sequenced CD4+ and CD8+ repertoires. The raw public data were reprocessed by TCRdb itself: fastp quality trimming at Q25, MiXCR clonotype calling, in-frame beta chains only. Rows matching on CDR3 protein sequence are summarized as one entry with the most common DNA and genes. The V and J calls and clone size come from TCRdb's table, not from the authors' own analysis. The sample includes about 240,000 distinct CDR3 sequences, with approximately 9% observed a single time. Of the sample, roughly 21% falls within the top ten clones.

Ficoll-Paque density gradient centrifugation was the method used to isolate PBMCs. The sample taken for sequencing was PBMCs or a T cell subset sorted from them (not recorded which). The receptor chain draws on TRBV20-1 and TRBJ2-1; the D match is possibly TRBD1 or TRBD2, with 5 bases aligned in each. This clonotype was sampled from a man in his late teens or twenties who had mild COVID-19 (a few samples of this study predate the infection). The sample titles of this study are shuffled in the database, so cell type and time point are left out; the donor was told from shared clones. The bases read TGCAGTGCTAGAGTGGGGCTAGCCAATGAGCAGTTCTTC. Its protein is CSARVGLANEQFF.